These 7 T cell receptor beta chains share one sample of origin, sequenced in a study of T cells in Graves' hyperthyroidism and ophthalmopathy. Researchers amplified the TCR beta CDR3 regions from RNA transcripts. RT-PCR in the first round (using the HTBI primer set) targeted the TCR CDR3. One entry per CDR3 protein results from TCRdb running MiXCR on the multiplex PCR reads. The sample has around 340,000 distinct CDR3 sequences, about 17% seen once. The sequenced sample consisted of blood. These receptor sequences come from a woman aged 25-40 years with Graves' hyperthyroidism that later progressed to Graves' ophthalmopathy.

This clonotype has ten or more counts. The rearrangement uses TRBV20-1 and TRBJ2-5; 8 bases fit TRBD2. J gave up 5 bases and V 7 bases, and 12 bases lay outside the gene matches. Germline V gene lookup returns CDR1 DFQATT and CDR2 SNEGSKA (reference sequence). The CDR3 runs to 14 residues. The CDR3 DNA is TGCAGTGACCGAGGTAGCGGGATGGGGGAGACCCAGTACTTC. It yields the protein CSDRGSGMGETQYF.

This clonotype has more than one count but fewer than ten. This sequence joins TRBV7-9 and TRBJ2-4; no clear D gene. CDR1 is SEHNR and CDR2 is FQNEAQ in the germline V gene (reference sequence). The CDR3 totals 13 residues. V lost 2 bases to trimming and J lost 7 bases, with 9 bases between them. The CDR3 DNA reads TGTGCCAGCAGCTTACGTCTAGGCAACATTCAGTACTTC. Residues: CASSLRLGNIQYF.

The genes are TRBV5-1 and TRBJ2-7; TRBD2 matches 10 bases. The CDR3 totals 14 residues. CDR1 and CDR2 (germline): SGHRS, YFSETQ. Trimming at V came to 1 base and at J to 5 bases, leaving 3 bases not matched to a gene. Here the CDR3 DNA reads TGCGCCAGCAGCTTGTGGCTAGCGGGAGACGAGCAGTACTTC. Translation gives CASSLWLAGDEQYF.

The table lists this clonotype with many counts. This sequence joins TRBV2 and TRBJ1-1, with D possibly matching TRBD1 (6 bases). Looked up from germline, CDR1 is SNHLY and CDR2 is FYNNEI. CDR3 length equals 15 residues. V dropped 4 bases and J dropped 1 base, with 13 bases sitting between them. CDR3 region: CASSALQGKNTEAFF. In DNA, the CDR3 is TGTGCCAGCAGTGCACTACAGGGAAAGAACACTGAAGCTTTCTTT.

This clonotype came up many times. The rearrangement joins TRBV9 to TRBJ2-3; no firm D call. The CDR3 is 14 residues long. V was trimmed by 0 bases and J by 2 bases, leaving 7 bases between them. In germline, CDR1 is SGDLS, CDR2 YYNGEE. The chain's CDR3 is CASSVALATDTQYF. The CDR3 DNA sequence: TGTGCCAGCAGCGTAGCTTTGGCCACAGATACGCAGTATTTT. Based on the CDR3 plus reference TRBV9 and TRBJ2-3, the full variable domain is DSGVTQTPKHLITATGQRVTLRCSPRSGDLSVYWYQQSLDQGLQFLIQYYNGEERAKGNILERFSAQQFPDLHSELNLSSLELGDSALYFCASSVALATDTQYFGPGTRLTVL.

This chain connects TRBV6-2 or TRBV6-3 to TRBJ2-1; possibly TRBD1 for D (6 bases). The CDR3 contains 12 residues. Germline V gives CDR1 MNHEY, CDR2 SVGEGT. V was clipped by 5 bases and J by 7 bases, with 9 bases between them. Here the CDR3 reads CASSTQGNEQFF. In nucleotides, the CDR3 is TGTGCCAGCAGTACACAGGGTAATGAGCAGTTCTTC.

This clonotype was recorded a few times. This chain links TRBV9 with TRBJ2-2; possibly TRBD1 or TRBD2 for D (5 bases each). V was shortened by 2 bases and J by 1 base, with 12 bases between the two germline ends. Looked up from germline, CDR1 is SGDLS and CDR2 is YYNGEE. The CDR3 sequence is 16 residues long. The CDR3 nucleotides are TGTGCCAGCAGCGTGTTTGGGACCCAGAACACCGGGGAGCTGTTTTTT. Translated, it gives CASSVFGTQNTGELFF.